Here is one T cell receptor beta chain with its context. Antigen unknown. The entry originates in a study of beta chain features in type 1 diabetes. The whole isolated RNA underwent reverse transcription, so sequencing captured expressed TCRB transcripts. Profiling relied on immunoSEQ multiplex PCR, and the TCRdb table lists in-frame clones only, not all of them. The sample contains about 350,000 clones, less than 20% of which appear only once. Study-wide findings and caveats: Sampled from patients, naive, central memory and Treg TCRB repertoires appeared more similar than those sampled from healthy donors.

The sequence derives from a woman aged 18 to 35 in good health. Input material: naive CD4+ T cells from blood.

CDR3 region: CASSPQGVRSKNIQYF. The CDR3 DNA reads TGTGCCAGCAGCCCCCAAGGGGTAAGAAGCAAAAACATTCAGTACTTC. This chain links TRBV16 with TRBJ2-4; weak D call: TRBD1 (5 bases). The length of the CDR3 is 16 residues. V dropped 4 bases and J dropped 3 bases, with 16 bases sitting between them. Germline lookup yields CDR1 KGHSY and CDR2 FQNENV.